This is a list of T cell receptor beta chains from one sample in a study of T cell responses to AZD1222 COVID-19 vaccine. Data came from immunoSEQ multiplex PCR; TCRdb stores just in-frame clones and leaves some out. The repertoire holds more than 95,000 clones, around 76% seen once, with around 5% in the top ten. Sequenced here: peripheral blood, sampled on day 0 of AZD1222 vaccination. The receptors derive from an adult in good health. The conserved cysteine and the conserved F or W are not part of the CDR3 here. The order of the fields is J gene, V gene, D gene, CDR3 length, clone size, CDR3 protein. A D gene is named only where the DNA matches it firmly. Clone size is stated in some rows and not others, as once, few, many or a class when expanded.

J gene: TRBJ2-1
V gene: TRBV19
D gene: NA
CDR3 length: 11
clone size: NA
CDR3 protein: ASRLSGYNEQF

J gene: TRBJ1-2
V gene: TRBV5-1
D gene: NA
CDR3 length: 11
clone size: NA
CDR3 protein: ASSQEGPYGYT

J gene: TRBJ2-3
V gene: TRBV7-8
D gene: NA
CDR3 length: 14
clone size: NA
CDR3 protein: ASSARDGDSTDTQY

J gene: TRBJ2-7
V gene: TRBV20-1
D gene: NA
CDR3 length: 13
clone size: NA
CDR3 protein: SASPSAGSFYEQY

J gene: TRBJ1-5
V gene: TRBV9
D gene: TRBD1
CDR3 length: 17
clone size: NA
CDR3 protein: ASSAGIGDRGWSNQPQH

J gene: TRBJ1-3
V gene: TRBV3-1/TRBV3-2
D gene: TRBD1
CDR3 length: 15
clone size: NA
CDR3 protein: ASSSPDRLSSGNTIY

J gene: TRBJ1-5
V gene: TRBV19
D gene: NA
CDR3 length: 13
clone size: NA
CDR3 protein: ASSIQQGRNQPQH

J gene: TRBJ1-1
V gene: TRBV19
D gene: TRBD1
CDR3 length: 14
clone size: NA
CDR3 protein: ASTPSWGRGIAEAF

J gene: TRBJ1-2
V gene: TRBV5-1
D gene: NA
CDR3 length: 11
clone size: NA
CDR3 protein: ASSYRDKDSVT

J gene: TRBJ1-3
V gene: TRBV6-5
D gene: NA
CDR3 length: 13
clone size: NA
CDR3 protein: ASSYFGSSGNTIY

J gene: TRBJ1-2
V gene: TRBV5-1
D gene: TRBD1
CDR3 length: 13
clone size: NA
CDR3 protein: ASSLAGGQNYGYT

J gene: TRBJ1-6
V gene: TRBV18
D gene: NA
CDR3 length: 13
clone size: NA
CDR3 protein: ASSLLAFRWSPLH

J gene: TRBJ2-5
V gene: TRBV3-1/TRBV3-2
D gene: NA
CDR3 length: 12
clone size: NA
CDR3 protein: ASSQEGQRETQY

J gene: TRBJ2-7
V gene: TRBV5-4
D gene: TRBD1
CDR3 length: 13
clone size: NA
CDR3 protein: ASSYPGQGRYEQY

J gene: TRBJ1-2
V gene: TRBV5-1
D gene: NA
CDR3 length: 11
clone size: NA
CDR3 protein: ASSSEGLHGYT

J gene: TRBJ1-2
V gene: TRBV29-1
D gene: NA
CDR3 length: 10
clone size: few
CDR3 protein: SVEVTSYGYT

J gene: TRBJ2-6
V gene: TRBV18
D gene: NA
CDR3 length: 15
clone size: few
CDR3 protein: ASSPWLTGFGANVLT

J gene: TRBJ1-2
V gene: TRBV19
D gene: NA
CDR3 length: 12
clone size: NA
CDR3 protein: ASSARGRSEGYT

J gene: TRBJ1-1
V gene: TRBV11-3
D gene: TRBD1
CDR3 length: 10
clone size: NA
CDR3 protein: ASSPRTGKAF

J gene: TRBJ2-5
V gene: TRBV5-1
D gene: NA
CDR3 length: 13
clone size: NA
CDR3 protein: ASSSQGAPQETQY

J gene: TRBJ1-4
V gene: TRBV5-6
D gene: NA
CDR3 length: 13
clone size: NA
CDR3 protein: ASSSKLRSYEKLF

J gene: TRBJ2-7
V gene: TRBV18
D gene: TRBD1
CDR3 length: 13
clone size: NA
CDR3 protein: ASSPPGQGTHEQY

J gene: TRBJ2-5
V gene: TRBV4-1
D gene: TRBD2
CDR3 length: 13
clone size: NA
CDR3 protein: ASSLGTSGGETQY

J gene: TRBJ1-6
V gene: TRBV9
D gene: NA
CDR3 length: 13
clone size: few
CDR3 protein: ASGGAGRHNSPLH

J gene: TRBJ1-2
V gene: TRBV18
D gene: TRBD1
CDR3 length: 13
clone size: NA
CDR3 protein: ASSPLEGGGYGYT

J gene: TRBJ1-5
V gene: TRBV12-3/TRBV12-4
D gene: NA
CDR3 length: 10
clone size: NA
CDR3 protein: ATRKGGQPQH

J gene: TRBJ2-6
V gene: TRBV5-1
D gene: NA
CDR3 length: 13
clone size: NA
CDR3 protein: ASRTGSSGANVLT

J gene: TRBJ2-7
V gene: TRBV2
D gene: NA
CDR3 length: 8
clone size: NA
CDR3 protein: ASTTYEQY

J gene: TRBJ2-7
V gene: TRBV3-1/TRBV3-2
D gene: NA
CDR3 length: 10
clone size: NA
CDR3 protein: ASSQGTSEQY

J gene: TRBJ2-3
V gene: TRBV19
D gene: NA
CDR3 length: 11
clone size: NA
CDR3 protein: ASRYGARDTQY

J gene: TRBJ2-7
V gene: TRBV15
D gene: TRBD1
CDR3 length: 12
clone size: NA
CDR3 protein: ATSVRTGPYEQY

J gene: TRBJ1-2
V gene: TRBV3-1/TRBV3-2
D gene: NA
CDR3 length: 13
clone size: NA
CDR3 protein: ASSQPMGVDYGYT

J gene: TRBJ1-3
V gene: TRBV5-4
D gene: TRBD1
CDR3 length: 14
clone size: NA
CDR3 protein: ASSLRTGASGNTIY

J gene: TRBJ1-2
V gene: TRBV2
D gene: NA
CDR3 length: 11
clone size: NA
CDR3 protein: ASSATSEGGYT

J gene: TRBJ1-1
V gene: TRBV12-3/TRBV12-4
D gene: NA
CDR3 length: 11
clone size: NA
CDR3 protein: ASSFGINTEAF

J gene: TRBJ2-2
V gene: TRBV11-2
D gene: TRBD1
CDR3 length: 13
clone size: many
CDR3 protein: ASSSQTGPYGELF

J gene: TRBJ1-1
V gene: TRBV7-2
D gene: NA
CDR3 length: 11
clone size: NA
CDR3 protein: ASREGWNTEAF

J gene: TRBJ1-6
V gene: TRBV2
D gene: TRBD1
CDR3 length: 12
clone size: NA
CDR3 protein: ASSVRDRNSPLH

J gene: TRBJ2-5
V gene: TRBV19
D gene: TRBD1
CDR3 length: 13
clone size: NA
CDR3 protein: ASSAPGTGQETQY

J gene: TRBJ2-1
V gene: TRBV28
D gene: NA
CDR3 length: 10
clone size: NA
CDR3 protein: ASRTPGNEQF

J gene: TRBJ1-1
V gene: TRBV7-9
D gene: NA
CDR3 length: 14
clone size: NA
CDR3 protein: ASSTRPGGMNTEAF

J gene: TRBJ1-1
V gene: TRBV10-3
D gene: NA
CDR3 length: 10
clone size: NA
CDR3 protein: AISEFGTEAF

J gene: TRBJ2-7
V gene: TRBV2
D gene: NA
CDR3 length: 12
clone size: NA
CDR3 protein: ASSEQGISYEQY

J gene: TRBJ1-2
V gene: TRBV9
D gene: NA
CDR3 length: 12
clone size: NA
CDR3 protein: ASSPSGADYGYT

J gene: TRBJ1-6
V gene: TRBV30
D gene: NA
CDR3 length: 12
clone size: few
CDR3 protein: AWRRGLYNSPLH

J gene: TRBJ1-1
V gene: TRBV9
D gene: TRBD1
CDR3 length: 13
clone size: NA
CDR3 protein: ASSYLTGGTGEAF

J gene: TRBJ2-3
V gene: TRBV5-1
D gene: TRBD2
CDR3 length: 13
clone size: once
CDR3 protein: ASSLRGVGTDTQY

J gene: TRBJ1-1
V gene: TRBV7-2
D gene: TRBD1
CDR3 length: 9
clone size: NA
CDR3 protein: ANSRTGEAF

J gene: TRBJ1-2
V gene: TRBV5-6
D gene: NA
CDR3 length: 11
clone size: few
CDR3 protein: ASSRTPSYGYT

J gene: TRBJ2-2
V gene: TRBV10-3
D gene: NA
CDR3 length: 14
clone size: NA
CDR3 protein: AISTIQGPNTGELF

J gene: TRBJ2-7
V gene: TRBV6-6
D gene: TRBD1
CDR3 length: 12
clone size: NA
CDR3 protein: ASSYSGGGYEQY